The rows below give T cell receptor beta chains drawn from one sample of a study of blood T cell repertoires in COVID-19. Produced via immunoSEQ multiplex PCR; TCRdb's table is partial and in-frame only. The sample lists tens of thousands of clones, around 90% occurring once. The sample consisted of peripheral blood. These receptors were taken from a middle-aged woman with acute or convalescent COVID-19. The CDR3 runs from the conserved cysteine through the conserved F or W. The order of the fields is clone size, J gene, V gene, D gene, CDR3 DNA, CDR3 protein. D genes are given only for firm matches. Not all rows give a size; the values are once, few, many and, for expanded clones, a class.

.	TRBJ1-2	TRBV6-6	TRBD1	TGTGCCAGCAGTCCGCACCTCCGGGACAGGGGGTTCGTCTATGGCTACACCTTC	CASSPHLRDRGFVYGYTF
.	TRBJ1-3	TRBV7-3	TRBD1	TGTGCCAGCAGCTTGGGGCCGGGGGGACAGGGAACCGGAAACACCATATATTTT	CASSLGPGGQGTGNTIYF
.	TRBJ2-3	TRBV19	TRBD1	TGTGCCACCACAAGGGGGACAGGGGGTTCAGATACGCAGTATTTT	CATTRGTGGSDTQYF
.	TRBJ2-5	TRBV27	TRBD1	TGTGCCAGCAGTTCTACAGGGGGCGTAGAGACCCAGTACTTC	CASSSTGGVETQYF
.	TRBJ2-7	TRBV5-1	.	TGCGCCAGCAGCTTGACGCCTACAGGGAATCCTACCTACGAGCAGTACTTC	CASSLTPTGNPTYEQYF
.	TRBJ2-7	TRBV7-8	TRBD2	TGTGCCAGCAGCTTAGGTTATAGCGGGAGCTACGAGCAGTACTTC	CASSLGYSGSYEQYF
.	TRBJ2-1	TRBV11-2	TRBD2	TGTGCCAGCAGCTCATTAGCGGGACGAGGAAACAATGAGCAGTTCTTC	CASSSLAGRGNNEQFF
.	TRBJ2-3	TRBV12-5	TRBD2	TGTGCTAGTGGTCTGACTAGCAGAAGCACAGATACGCAGTATTTT	CASGLTSRSTDTQYF
.	TRBJ2-5	TRBV14	TRBD1	TGTGCCAGCAGCCTCCCTGGGACAGGGGTTCGGGAGACCCAGTACTTC	CASSLPGTGVRETQYF
.	TRBJ1-3	TRBV3-1/TRBV3-2	TRBD1	TGTGCCAGCAGCCCTAGACAGGGCTCTGGAAACACCATATATTTT	CASSPRQGSGNTIYF
.	TRBJ1-1	TRBV28	.	TGTGCCAGCAGTTTGCAGGGTTCCACTGAAGCTTTCTTT	CASSLQGSTEAFF
.	TRBJ1-3	TRBV4-2	.	TGTGCCAGCAGCTATTCCGGGGATCCTGGAAACACCATATATTTT	CASSYSGDPGNTIYF
.	TRBJ1-2	TRBV30	.	TGTGCCCAGTTGGCAGGACTCCCTACCTTC	CAQLAGLPTF
once	TRBJ1-1	TRBV7-3	TRBD1	TGTGCCAGCAGTATGACAGGGGCAACTGAAGCTTTCTTT	CASSMTGATEAFF
.	TRBJ2-2	TRBV9	TRBD2	TGTGCCAGCAGCGTCCAGGGACTAGCGAACACCGGGGAGCTGTTTTTT	CASSVQGLANTGELFF
.	TRBJ1-5	TRBV18	.	TGTGCCAGCTCACCAGGGGGCGGTAGCAATCAGCCCCAGCATTTT	CASSPGGGSNQPQHF
.	TRBJ2-6	TRBV3-1/TRBV3-2	.	TGTGCCAGCAGCCAAGATCGCCAGGGGCTGCCTGGGGCCAACGTCCTGACTTTC	CASSQDRQGLPGANVLTF
.	TRBJ2-7	TRBV2	.	TGTGCCAGCAGTTACCCGGGACTCCTAAGCTCCTACGAGCAGTACTTC	CASSYPGLLSSYEQYF
.	TRBJ1-2	TRBV29-1	.	TGCAGCGGGGAGTTACCTGGCCACTATGGCTACACCTTC	CSGELPGHYGYTF
.	TRBJ2-2	TRBV28	.	TGTGCCAGCAGTCCCGATCCCTCGACAGTCCCCACCGGGGAGCTGTTTTTT	CASSPDPSTVPTGELFF
.	TRBJ2-3	TRBV5-1	.	TGCGCCAGCAGCTGGGGCGGACAGTCCACAGATACGCAGTATTTT	CASSWGGQSTDTQYF
.	TRBJ2-7	TRBV9	TRBD2	TGTGCCAGCAGCGTAGTAGGCGGGAGTTCCGGCGAGCAGTACTTC	CASSVVGGSSGEQYF
.	TRBJ2-7	TRBV19	TRBD2	TGTGCCAGTAGTGACGGACTAGCGGGAGTAATCGCCAGCGAGCAGTACTTC	CASSDGLAGVIASEQYF
once	TRBJ1-1	TRBV3-1/TRBV3-2	TRBD1	TGTGCCAGCAGCCAAGACCGGGACAGGGTGAACCCTGAAGCTTTCTTT	CASSQDRDRVNPEAFF
.	TRBJ2-3	TRBV28	.	TGTGCCAGCAGTTACCAGGGGGGCGGCACAGATACGCAGTATTTT	CASSYQGGGTDTQYF
.	TRBJ1-1	TRBV6-5	.	TGTGCCAGCAGTTACTCGGGCGGGTACACTGAAGCTTTCTTT	CASSYSGGYTEAFF
.	TRBJ2-3	TRBV24-1	.	TGTGCCACCAGTGGCGGGGGCCTAGGGAGCACAGATACGCAGTATTTT	CATSGGGLGSTDTQYF
.	TRBJ1-1	TRBV7-2	.	TGTGCCAGCAGCTTATGGTATGGAGCGAACACTGAAGCTTTCTTT	CASSLWYGANTEAFF
.	TRBJ2-7	TRBV19	.	TGTGCCAGTAGTTCTGACAGGACCCCTTACGAGCAGTACTTC	CASSSDRTPYEQYF
.	TRBJ2-5	TRBV7-2	TRBD2	TGTGCCAGCAGCTTATCCGCTAGCGGGGGTAGGGAGACCCAGTACTTC	CASSLSASGGRETQYF
few	TRBJ1-2	TRBV6-5	.	TGTGCCAGCAGTTACTCTAAATTCGGACAGTCTCTTGGCTACACCTTC	CASSYSKFGQSLGYTF
once	TRBJ1-5	TRBV27	.	TGTGCCAGCAGCGCAGGGGATAGCAATCAGCCCCAGCATTTT	CASSAGDSNQPQHF
.	TRBJ1-5	TRBV11-2	.	TGTGCCAGCAGCCCCGGTGTTTATAGCAATCAGCCCCAGCATTTT	CASSPGVYSNQPQHF
.	TRBJ2-7	TRBV18	.	TGTGCCAGCTCGGAGGGCAAAACCTACGAGCAGTACTTC	CASSEGKTYEQYF
.	TRBJ2-7	TRBV7-9	TRBD1	TGTGCCAGCAACCCGACAGGACAGGCAACCTACGAGCAGTACTTC	CASNPTGQATYEQYF
.	TRBJ2-2	TRBV27	.	TGTGCCAGCCCCCCCGATGGCGGGAACACCGGGGAGCTGTTTTTT	CASPPDGGNTGELFF
.	TRBJ2-3	TRBV4-1	TRBD2	TGCGCCAGCAGCCAAGTATTCGGGGGGACTAGCGGGAGGGATACGCAGTATTTT	CASSQVFGGTSGRDTQYF
.	TRBJ2-7	TRBV6-2/TRBV6-3	.	TGTGCCAGCAGTGATCCAGGACTGGTAAGCTCCTACGAGCAGTACTTC	CASSDPGLVSSYEQYF
.	TRBJ1-1	TRBV28	TRBD1	TGTGCCAGCAGTACCCCGACAGGGGAAGCTTTCTTT	CASSTPTGEAFF
once	TRBJ2-1	TRBV30	TRBD2	TGTGCCTGGACCCTAGCGGGGGGGCCCGGTGAGCAGTTCTTC	CAWTLAGGPGEQFF
.	TRBJ1-5	TRBV7-2	.	TGTGCCAGCAGCTTAGCGTCCAGGGCAGATCAGCCCCAGCATTTT	CASSLASRADQPQHF
once	TRBJ1-1	TRBV11-2	.	TGTGCCAGCAGCTTAGATTTGCAGGGGCGGGCTTTCTTT	CASSLDLQGRAFF
.	TRBJ1-2	TRBV20-1	.	TGCAGTGCTAGAGTAGATGGCTACACCTTC	CSARVDGYTF
.	TRBJ2-1	TRBV29-1	.	TGCAGCGTCCCTGGGGGCTCAGGACGGGGTGAGCAGTTCTTC	CSVPGGSGRGEQFF
.	TRBJ1-6	TRBV6-5	.	TGTGCCAGCATTTCAGGGATTGAAAATTCACCCCTCCACTTT	CASISGIENSPLHF
.	TRBJ2-5	TRBV12-5	TRBD2	TGTGCTAGTGGGCCCGGGACTAGCGGAGGGGGGGAGACCCAGTACTTC	CASGPGTSGGGETQYF